This TCR beta chain was captured by sequencing in a study of blood T cell repertoires in COVID-19. Whole-study context: Both acute and convalescent COVID-19 samples were obtained from the United States, Italy and Spain. Sources were T cells, B-cell-depleted T cells, or PBMCs; the material itself was cDNA or gDNA.

In the original analysis: Scientists estimated how many nucleated cells there were by amplifying reference gene primers. Here immunoSEQ multiplex PCR was the method, and the copy in TCRdb shows in-frame clones only, minus some. V and J calls and clone size are as listed in that table; D and trimming were resolved from the DNA. This sample has under 300,000 clones, with roughly four fifths found just once. For this clone: The junction shows a germline mismatch at one end, possibly a read error.

This CDR3 has 11 amino acids. Germline V lookup: CDR1 SGHAT, CDR2 FQNNGV. The chain carries TRBV11-2 and TRBJ2-7, with D possibly matching TRBD2 (5 bases). Sequences were obtained from peripheral blood. This clonotype was sampled from a man younger than 45 who had recovered from COVID-19. This CDR3 reads CASSSSGFGSF. The DNA of the CDR3 is TGTGCCAGCAGCTCTTCGGGGTTCGGTTCTTTC.